Listed here is a single T cell receptor (beta chain). TCRdb itself ran the RT-PCR reads through MiXCR, one entry per CDR3 protein. The repertoire holds 250,000 to 350,000 distinct CDR3 sequences, with about 20% as singletons. The data belong to a study of response to subunit inactivated influenza vaccine. The CDR3 is 15 residues long. Germline V gene data show CDR1 as MNHEY and CDR2 as SVGEGT. The junction had 8 bases not matched to a gene; V was cut back by 2 bases and J by 7 bases. This specimen was PBMCs from blood, taken approximately 22 months after vaccination. V and J are TRBV6-2 or TRBV6-3 and TRBJ2-1; 7 positions agree with TRBD1. The clonotype comes from a man aged 45 to 75 who received an inactivated influenza vaccine. In nucleotides, the CDR3 is TGTGCCAGCAGTTACGGCGACAGGGATGCAAATGAGCAGTTCTTC. Its protein product is CASSYGDRDANEQFF.